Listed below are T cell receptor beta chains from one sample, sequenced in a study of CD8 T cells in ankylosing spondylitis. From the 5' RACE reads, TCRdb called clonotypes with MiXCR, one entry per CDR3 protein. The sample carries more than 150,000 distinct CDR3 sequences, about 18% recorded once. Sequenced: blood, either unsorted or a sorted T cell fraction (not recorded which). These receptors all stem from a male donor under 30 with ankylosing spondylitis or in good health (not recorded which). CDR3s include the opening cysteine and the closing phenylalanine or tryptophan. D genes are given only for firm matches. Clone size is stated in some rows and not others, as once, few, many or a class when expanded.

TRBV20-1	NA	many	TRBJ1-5	TGCAGTGCTACCCGCACATCAGGGCTGAATCAGCCCCAGCATTTT	CSATRTSGLNQPQHF
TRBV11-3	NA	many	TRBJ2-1	TGTGCCAGCAGCCCAGTAGGGGGGAGACAGGGATACTACAATGAGCAGTTCTTC	CASSPVGGRQGYYNEQFF
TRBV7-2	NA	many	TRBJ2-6	TGTGCCAGCAGCTTTACCGGGGCCAACGTCCTGACTTTC	CASSFTGANVLTF
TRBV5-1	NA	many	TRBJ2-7	TGCGCCAGCAGCTACCGGGCGGGCAGCTCCTACGAGCAGTACTTC	CASSYRAGSSYEQYF
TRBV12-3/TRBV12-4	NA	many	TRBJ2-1	TGTGCCAGCAGTTCTTTTGGCGGGTCCTACAATGAGCAGTTCTTC	CASSSFGGSYNEQFF
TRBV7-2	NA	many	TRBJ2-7	TGTGCCAGCAGCCTAACTTCTCGACTCGACCTGTCCCACTACGAGCAGTACTTC	CASSLTSRLDLSHYEQYF
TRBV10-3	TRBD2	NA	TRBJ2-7	TGTGCCATCAGTAGCGGGAGATCGGGCGAGCAGTACTTC	CAISSGRSGEQYF
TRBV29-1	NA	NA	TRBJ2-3	TGCAGCGTTGAAACGGGAGTGGCAGATACGCAGTATTTT	CSVETGVADTQYF
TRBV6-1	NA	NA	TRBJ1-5	TGTGCCAGCGGCTTACAGGGAGTGCCACCCCAGCAATTT	CASGLQGVPPQQF
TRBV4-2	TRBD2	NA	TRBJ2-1	TGTGCCAGCAGCCATCCACCCGGGACTAGCGTTAACAATGAGCAGTTCTTC	CASSHPPGTSVNNEQFF
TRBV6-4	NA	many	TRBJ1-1	TGTGCCAGCAGTGACCGGGACAACACTGAAGCTTTCTTT	CASSDRDNTEAFF
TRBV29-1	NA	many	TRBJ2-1	TGCAGCGTTGGCGACGGGAGTTCCTACAATGAGCAGTTCTTC	CSVGDGSSYNEQFF
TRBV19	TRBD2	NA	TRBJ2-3	TGTGCCAGTAAAGGGAGGGGTTACCCTCCGTCGCAGTATTTT	CASKGRGYPPSQYF
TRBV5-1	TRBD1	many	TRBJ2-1	TGCGCCAGCAGCTTGGCCGGGACAGGGTGGAATGAGCAGTTCTTC	CASSLAGTGWNEQFF
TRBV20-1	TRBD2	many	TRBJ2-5	TGCAGTGCGCACCGGGGGGGAGAGACCCAGTACTTC	CSAHRGGETQYF
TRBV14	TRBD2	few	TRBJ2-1	TGTGCCAGCAGCCAAGGAGCGGGAACCTACAATGAGCAGTTCTTC	CASSQGAGTYNEQFF
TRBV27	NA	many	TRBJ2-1	TGTGCCAGCAGTCGCTCCCTTAGAGGGACGCCCTCCTACAATGAGCAGTTCTTC	CASSRSLRGTPSYNEQFF